This T cell receptor (beta chain) derives from a study of Ad26.COV2.S vaccination and SARS-CoV-2 variants. Treatment noted: around 19 received Ad26.COV2.S at low or high dose, single or two shots; about 5 received placebo; per-sample allocation not given. Sample collection was performed on day 63 after the first vaccine or placebo injection. Assay: immunoSEQ multiplex PCR; the TCRdb copy retains only in-frame clones and omits some. The data show approximately 300,000 clones, 85% seen once. Trimming stripped 2 bases from V and 2 bases from J, with 16 bases between. The CDR3 runs 16 residues. Material: peripheral blood, obtained in a trial of Ad26.COV2.S vaccine versus placebo. The sequence came from a person between 18 and 60 years old who received the Ad26.COV2.S COVID-19 vaccine or a placebo. This chain connects TRBV23-1 to TRBJ2-7; D may be TRBD2 (5 bases). TRBV23-1 is reported as an ORF; its role is uncertain. For the CDR3, the DNA is TGCGCCAGCAGTCAAGCCGGGATGTCGACTACCTACGAGCAGTACTTC. It specifies CASSQAGMSTTYEQYF.